Listed here are 10 T cell receptor beta chains from one sample, sequenced in a study of blood T cells in healthy people across ages. Combining a sample-barcoded 5' primer with a J-beta primer mix, a second PCR ran for about 7 to 11 cycles. Using its own MiXCR run on the 5' RACE reads, TCRdb lists one record per CDR3 protein. The profile shows around 780,000 distinct CDR3 sequences, approximately 60% of them singletons. The sample was blood. The receptors derive from a man aged 40-50 years in good health.

The chain joins TRBV4-3 to TRBJ2-3; 8 nucleotides match TRBD2. V shed 4 bases, J shed 0 bases, and the junction held 6 bases outside the gene matches. Germline-derived CDR1 and CDR2 are LGHNA and YSLEER. The CDR3 runs 16 residues. The CDR3: CASSPYSGASTDTQYF. CDR3 nucleotide sequence: TGCGCCAGCAGCCCCTATAGCGGGGCTAGCACAGATACGCAGTATTTT.

CDR3 nucleotide sequence: TGCGCCAGCAGCCAAGATTACGAGGGGCCGCATAAAAACATTCAGTACTTC. Its protein is CASSQDYEGPHKNIQYF. The V and J genes are TRBV4-3 and TRBJ2-4; the D call may be TRBD1 or TRBD2 (5 bases each). V was shortened by 0 bases and J by 4 bases, with 16 bases between the two germline ends. The CDR3 covers 17 residues. Germline V gene sequence: CDR1 LGHNA, CDR2 YSLEER.

This sequence joins TRBV11-3 and TRBJ2-5, with D unclear. The J call is in doubt because the DNA end fits TRBJ2-7 better. Germline V gives CDR1 SGHNT, CDR2 YENEEA. CDR3 size: 12 residues. The CDR3 loop reads CASSLELHEQYF. CDR3 coding DNA: TGTGCCAGCAGCTTAGAGTTGCACGAGCAGTACTTC.

This clonotype was seen a handful of times. V gene TRBV20-1 combines with J gene TRBJ2-7; 7 nucleotides align to TRBD2. Germline V gene sequence: CDR1 DFQATT, CDR2 SNEGSKA (reference sequence). CDR3 length: 15 amino acids. V was pared by 5 bases and J by 4 bases, with 14 bases of the junction left unmatched. The chain's CDR3 is CSAPHLLAERYEQYF. CDR3 sequence (DNA): TGCAGTGCTCCTCACTTGCTAGCGGAGAGATACGAGCAGTACTTC.

The chain couples TRBV5-1 to TRBJ2-1; 12 bases fit TRBD2. Trimming removed 5 bases from V and 3 bases from J; junction bases left unmatched: 6. This CDR3 comprises 16 residues. Germline V gene data show CDR1 as SGHRS and CDR2 as YFSETQ. In DNA, the CDR3 is TGCGCCAGCAGTAAAGGACTAGCGGGGAACTACAATGAGCAGTTCTTC. Its translation is CASSKGLAGNYNEQFF.

The chain recombines TRBV12-3 or TRBV12-4 with TRBJ2-1; D is unresolved. This CDR3 is built from 13 residues. V lost 8 bases and J lost 9, with 17 bases in between. Here the CDR3 reads CASGITILPEQFF. CDR3 DNA: TGTGCCAGCGGAATTACTATACTACCTGAGCAGTTCTTC.

A word on this clonotype: It is likely a read error, because the conserved phenylalanine at the end of the CDR3 is missing. CDR3 residues: CASSLVGTGQETQYY. In DNA, the CDR3 is TGTGCCAGCAGTCTCGTAGGGACAGGGCAAGAGACCCAGTACTAC. This sequence joins TRBV12-3 or TRBV12-4 and TRBJ2-5; TRBD1 aligns across 9 bases. J lost 2 bases, V lost 5 bases, and 6 bases had no gene match. This CDR3 contains 15 residues.

This chain links TRBV4-1 with TRBJ2-6; possibly TRBD1 for D (6 bases). Germline V gene sequence: CDR1 MGHRA, CDR2 YSYEKL. V lost 1 base to trimming and J lost 0 bases, with 16 bases between them. The CDR3 is 19 residues long. CDR3 sequence: CASSQGPTGPGSGANVLTF. Written as DNA, the CDR3 is TGCGCCAGCAGCCAAGGGCCGACAGGACCGGGCTCTGGGGCCAACGTCCTGACTTTC.

This sequence joins TRBV27 and TRBJ2-3, with D possibly matching TRBD1 (6 bases). Germline loops: CDR1 MNHEY, CDR2 SMNVEV (reference sequence). CDR3 length: 14 amino acids. The germline V and J ends were trimmed by 5 bases and 5 bases, with 14 bases remaining between them. Here the CDR3 DNA reads TGTGCCAGCAGTGTCAGACAGGTTGGAGATACGCAGTATTTT. It encodes CASSVRQVGDTQYF.

The chain recombines TRBV25-1 with TRBJ2-3; 11 bases agree with TRBD1. Germline V lookup: CDR1 MGHDK, CDR2 SYGVNS. Trimming removed 4 bases from V and 5 bases from J; junction bases left unmatched: 2. CDR3 length: 14 amino acids. CDR3 coding DNA: TGTGCCAGCAGTGGGACAGGGGGCTTAGATACGCAGTATTTT. Translation: CASSGTGGLDTQYF.